The rows below give T cell receptor beta chains drawn from one sample of a study of control samples from healthy donors and cancer patients. Method: immunoSEQ multiplex PCR; TCRdb's copy keeps in-frame clones and lacks some. Among approximately 52,000 clones, around 96% were seen once, and the ten largest hold around 0.99%. The material sequenced was blood. The source of these receptors is a woman aged 18-29 years in good health. The CDR3 runs from the conserved cysteine through the conserved F or W. A D gene is named only where the DNA matches it firmly. A row's size may be missing; if present it is once, few, many or a size class.

D: .
size: .
V: TRBV5-4
J: TRBJ1-6
DNA: TGTGCCAGCAGCTTGTCCCGTTTGGGAAATTCACCCCTCCACTTT
CDR3: CASSLSRLGNSPLHF

D: .
size: .
V: TRBV19
J: TRBJ1-1
DNA: TGTGCCAGTAGCATTGACAGCCCCGGTGGGACTGAAGCTTTCTTT
CDR3: CASSIDSPGGTEAFF

D: .
size: .
V: TRBV7-2
J: TRBJ1-1
DNA: TGTGCCAGCAGCTTAGAGGCCTCAATAAACACTGAAGCTTTCTTT
CDR3: CASSLEASINTEAFF

D: .
size: once
V: TRBV4-3
J: TRBJ1-5
DNA: TGCGCCAGCAGCCAAGGAAGAGCTAGCAATCAGCCCCAGCATTTT
CDR3: CASSQGRASNQPQHF

D: TRBD1
size: .
V: TRBV4-1
J: TRBJ1-1
DNA: TGCGCCAGCAGCCAAACCGGGACAGGGGGCGTCCTGAACACTGAAGCTTTCTTT
CDR3: CASSQTGTGGVLNTEAFF

D: TRBD2
size: .
V: TRBV7-8
J: TRBJ2-5
DNA: TGTGCCAGCAGCTTAGTACGGCGGGGGGGAGAGACCCAGTACTTC
CDR3: CASSLVRRGGETQYF

D: .
size: .
V: TRBV6-4
J: TRBJ2-7
DNA: TGTGCCATCCTCCTAGGGAGGGGGTGCGAGCAGTACTTC
CDR3: CAILLGRGCEQYF

D: .
size: .
V: TRBV7-3
J: TRBJ2-3
DNA: TGTGCCAGCAGCTTAACAGGGAGTAAGACAGATACGCAGTATTTT
CDR3: CASSLTGSKTDTQYF

D: .
size: .
V: TRBV7-9
J: TRBJ1-2
DNA: TGTGCCAGCAGCTCGTCGAAGGGGGTCTATGGCTACACCTTC
CDR3: CASSSSKGVYGYTF

D: TRBD1
size: once
V: TRBV4-2
J: TRBJ1-1
DNA: TGTGCCAGCAGCCAAGGGGGGACAGGGATGGTTGAAGCTTTCTTT
CDR3: CASSQGGTGMVEAFF

D: TRBD1
size: .
V: TRBV3-1/TRBV3-2
J: TRBJ2-7
DNA: TGTGCCAGCAGCCTCTACAGGGGACACGAGCAGTACTTC
CDR3: CASSLYRGHEQYF

D: .
size: once
V: TRBV7-3
J: TRBJ1-1
DNA: TGTGCCAGCAGCTTAACGACGGGGGGTGGAGAAGCTTTCTTT
CDR3: CASSLTTGGGEAFF

D: .
size: .
V: TRBV19
J: TRBJ2-2
DNA: TGTGCCAGTAGTACCCGCCTGTTTTCCTGGTACACCGGGGAGCTGTTTTTT
CDR3: CASSTRLFSWYTGELFF

D: TRBD1
size: .
V: TRBV15
J: TRBJ1-2
DNA: TGTGCCACCAGCATTATTACAGGGGGCATAGGGGGCTACACCTTC
CDR3: CATSIITGGIGGYTF

D: TRBD2
size: .
V: TRBV19
J: TRBJ2-7
DNA: TGTGCCAGTACCATAACTAGCGGGGGGGCCCACGAGCAGTACTTC
CDR3: CASTITSGGAHEQYF

D: .
size: .
V: TRBV19
J: TRBJ2-3
DNA: TGTGCCAGTAGTCCCCGACTCCTCACAGATACGCAGTATTTT
CDR3: CASSPRLLTDTQYF

D: .
size: .
V: TRBV5-6
J: TRBJ1-5
DNA: TGTGCCAGCAGCCGTGGGACGGGGGAGAATCAGCCCCAGCATTTT
CDR3: CASSRGTGENQPQHF

D: TRBD1
size: .
V: TRBV19
J: TRBJ1-2
DNA: TGTGCCAGTAGGCTACAGGGGGCCTCCTATGGCTACACCTTC
CDR3: CASRLQGASYGYTF

D: .
size: .
V: TRBV2
J: TRBJ2-2
DNA: TGTGCCAGCCAGTCGGAGGGGGCAAGGGGCACCGGGGAGCTGTTTTTT
CDR3: CASQSEGARGTGELFF

D: .
size: .
V: TRBV15
J: TRBJ1-4
DNA: TGTGCCACCAGGTCGAGCGCAGAGGGGTCTGAAAAACTGTTTTTT
CDR3: CATRSSAEGSEKLFF

D: .
size: .
V: TRBV18
J: TRBJ1-2
DNA: TGTGCCAGCTCACCATCAAGGAATTATGGCTACACCTTC
CDR3: CASSPSRNYGYTF

D: .
size: .
V: TRBV29-1
J: TRBJ1-1
DNA: TGCAGCGTTGAGCGGTGGAACACTGAAGCTTTCTTT
CDR3: CSVERWNTEAFF

D: .
size: .
V: TRBV4-1
J: TRBJ1-4
DNA: TGCGCCAGCAGCCTCAACAGGGTTAGAGAAAAACTGTTTTTT
CDR3: CASSLNRVREKLFF

D: TRBD1
size: .
V: TRBV7-2
J: TRBJ1-2
DNA: TGTGCCAGCAGCGACCGGACAGGGGGCCATGGCTACACCTTC
CDR3: CASSDRTGGHGYTF

D: .
size: .
V: TRBV27
J: TRBJ1-1
DNA: TGTGCCAGCAGTTTCGGGGAAGTCACTGAAGCTTTCTTT
CDR3: CASSFGEVTEAFF

D: TRBD1
size: .
V: TRBV7-3
J: TRBJ1-5
DNA: TGTGCCAGCAGCTCCATAGAAGGACAGGGGGCAATAGAGCCCCAGCATTTT
CDR3: CASSSIEGQGAIEPQHF

D: TRBD1
size: .
V: TRBV28
J: TRBJ1-6
DNA: TGTGCCAGCAGTACCAGGGGGCTCAATTCACCCCTCCACTTT
CDR3: CASSTRGLNSPLHF

D: .
size: .
V: TRBV6-2/TRBV6-3
J: TRBJ1-1
DNA: TGTGCCAGCAGTTTGACGGTGAAAAACACTGAAGCTTTCTTT
CDR3: CASSLTVKNTEAFF

D: .
size: .
V: TRBV4-1
J: TRBJ2-3
DNA: TGCGCCAGCAGCCGAACTAGCAGAGATACGCAGTATTTT
CDR3: CASSRTSRDTQYF

D: .
size: once
V: TRBV28
J: TRBJ1-1
DNA: TGTGCCAGCAGTTTATCCCTGGGGGAGACTGAAGCTTTCTTT
CDR3: CASSLSLGETEAFF

D: TRBD1
size: .
V: TRBV5-1
J: TRBJ1-1
DNA: TGCGCCAGCAGCTTCACAGGGGGCACCGACACTGAAGCTTTCTTT
CDR3: CASSFTGGTDTEAFF

D: TRBD1
size: .
V: TRBV27
J: TRBJ1-6
DNA: TGTGCCAGCAGTACAGGCAGGGGGAACTATAATTCACCCCTCCACTTT
CDR3: CASSTGRGNYNSPLHF

D: .
size: .
V: TRBV4-1
J: TRBJ1-5
DNA: TGCGCCAGCAGCCAAGTCTTCCGCGACAGAGCCGCCGGGGGCGATCAGCCCCAGCATTTT
CDR3: CASSQVFRDRAAGGDQPQHF

D: TRBD2
size: .
V: TRBV15
J: TRBJ2-1
DNA: TGTGCCACCAGCATAGCGGGGGGGCTCAATGAGCAGTTCTTC
CDR3: CATSIAGGLNEQFF

D: .
size: .
V: TRBV19
J: TRBJ1-1
DNA: TGTGCCAGTAGCCCGGGACACCAGCTCGGAACAAGTATGATGAACACTGAAGCTTTCTTT
CDR3: CASSPGHQLGTSMMNTEAFF

D: TRBD2
size: .
V: TRBV3-1/TRBV3-2
J: TRBJ2-7
DNA: TGTGCCAGCAGCACTCCCTCGGGGCGGGGGAACGGCTACGAGCAGTACTTC
CDR3: CASSTPSGRGNGYEQYF

D: .
size: .
V: TRBV5-6
J: TRBJ1-4
DNA: TGTGCCAGCAGCGCGGATACGGGACCGGGTGAAAAACTGTTTTTT
CDR3: CASSADTGPGEKLFF

D: .
size: .
V: TRBV9
J: TRBJ1-3
DNA: TGTGCCAGCAGCACGAATCCCGGGGGCAGCTCTGGAAACACCATATATTTT
CDR3: CASSTNPGGSSGNTIYF

D: TRBD1
size: once
V: TRBV5-1
J: TRBJ2-6
DNA: TGCGCCAGCAGCCCAGCAAACCGGGACAGGGTGACTGGGGCCAACGTCCTGACTTTC
CDR3: CASSPANRDRVTGANVLTF

D: .
size: .
V: TRBV7-2
J: TRBJ1-6
DNA: TGTGCCAGCAGCTTCGGGGGCGTCTATAATTCACCCCTCCACTTT
CDR3: CASSFGGVYNSPLHF

D: .
size: .
V: TRBV18
J: TRBJ1-5
DNA: TGTGCCAGCTCACGAGGACAGAATAGCAATCAGCCCCAGCATTTT
CDR3: CASSRGQNSNQPQHF

D: TRBD2
size: once
V: TRBV7-2
J: TRBJ2-2
DNA: TGTGCCAGCAGCTCTGGACTAGCCGGGGAGCTGTTTTTT
CDR3: CASSSGLAGELFF

D: .
size: once
V: TRBV4-3
J: TRBJ1-1
DNA: TGCGCCAGCAGCCAAGACCTAGGCACTGAAGCTTTCTTT
CDR3: CASSQDLGTEAFF

D: .
size: once
V: TRBV9
J: TRBJ2-2
DNA: TGTGCCAGCAGCGTAGTAGGAGGGTCCGGGGAGCTGTTTTTT
CDR3: CASSVVGGSGELFF

D: .
size: .
V: TRBV4-1
J: TRBJ1-4
DNA: TGCGCCAGCAGCCAAGTCCGAGGACAGCTAAATGAAAAACTGTTTTTT
CDR3: CASSQVRGQLNEKLFF

D: .
size: .
V: TRBV20-1
J: TRBJ1-2
DNA: TGCAGTGCTACAGGGTCCTATGGCTACACCTTC
CDR3: CSATGSYGYTF

D: .
size: .
V: TRBV27
J: TRBJ1-1
DNA: TGTGCCAGCAGGTATCTCGGGAGTAACACTGAAGCTTTCTTT
CDR3: CASRYLGSNTEAFF